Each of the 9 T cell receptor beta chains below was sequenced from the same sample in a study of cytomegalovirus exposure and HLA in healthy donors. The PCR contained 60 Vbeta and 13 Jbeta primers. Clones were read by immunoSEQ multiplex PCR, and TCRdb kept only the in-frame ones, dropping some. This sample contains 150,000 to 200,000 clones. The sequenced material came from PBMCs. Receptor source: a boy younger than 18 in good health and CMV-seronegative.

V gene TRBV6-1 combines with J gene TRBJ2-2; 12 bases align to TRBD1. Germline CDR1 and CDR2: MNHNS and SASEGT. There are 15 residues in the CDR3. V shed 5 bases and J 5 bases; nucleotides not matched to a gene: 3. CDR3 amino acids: CASSWGQGATGELFF. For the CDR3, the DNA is TGTGCCAGCAGTTGGGGACAGGGGGCGACCGGGGAGCTGTTTTTT.

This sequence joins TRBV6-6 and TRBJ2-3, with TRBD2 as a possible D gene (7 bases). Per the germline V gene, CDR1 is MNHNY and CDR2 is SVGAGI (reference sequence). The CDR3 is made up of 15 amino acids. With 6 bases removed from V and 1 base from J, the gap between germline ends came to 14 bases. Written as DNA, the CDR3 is TGTGCCAGCAGAACTAGGGGGGGTGGCACAGATACGCAGTATTTT. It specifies CASRTRGGGTDTQYF.

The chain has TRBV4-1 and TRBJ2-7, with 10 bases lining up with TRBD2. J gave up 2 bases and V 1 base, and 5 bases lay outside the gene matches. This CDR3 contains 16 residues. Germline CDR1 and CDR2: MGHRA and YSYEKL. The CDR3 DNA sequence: TGCGCCAGCAGCCAAGCTCCACTAGCGGGGACCTACGAGCAGTACTTC. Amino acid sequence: CASSQAPLAGTYEQYF.

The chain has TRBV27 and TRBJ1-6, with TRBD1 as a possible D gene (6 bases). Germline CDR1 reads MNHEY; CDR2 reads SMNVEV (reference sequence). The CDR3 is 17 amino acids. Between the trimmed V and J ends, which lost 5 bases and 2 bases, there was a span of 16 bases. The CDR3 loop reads CASSPLGQLTYNSPLHF. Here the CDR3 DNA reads TGTGCCAGCAGTCCCCTGGGACAACTTACCTATAATTCACCCCTCCACTTT.

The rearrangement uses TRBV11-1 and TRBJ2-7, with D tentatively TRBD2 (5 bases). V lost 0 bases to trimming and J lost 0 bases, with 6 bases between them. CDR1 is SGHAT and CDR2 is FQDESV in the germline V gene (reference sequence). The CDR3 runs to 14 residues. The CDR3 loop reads CASSLAGSSYEQYF. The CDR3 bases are TGTGCCAGCAGCTTAGCGGGGAGCTCCTACGAGCAGTACTTC.

The CDR3 nucleotides are TGTGCCAGTAGGGCCGGGACAGGGGGCACCGGGGAGCTGTTTTTT. This sequence encodes CASRAGTGGTGELFF. The V call is TRBV19, the J call TRBJ2-2, with 11 bases matching TRBD1. V shed 6 bases, J shed 4 bases, and the junction held 4 bases outside the gene matches. Germline values: CDR1 LNHDA, CDR2 SQIVND (reference sequence). The CDR3 spans 15 residues.

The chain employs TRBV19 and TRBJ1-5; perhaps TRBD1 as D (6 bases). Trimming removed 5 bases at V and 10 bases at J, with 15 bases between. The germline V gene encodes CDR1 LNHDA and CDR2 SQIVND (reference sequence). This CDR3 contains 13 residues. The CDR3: CASSATGSRPQHF. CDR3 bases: TGTGCCAGTAGTGCGACAGGTTCCCGACCCCAGCATTTT.

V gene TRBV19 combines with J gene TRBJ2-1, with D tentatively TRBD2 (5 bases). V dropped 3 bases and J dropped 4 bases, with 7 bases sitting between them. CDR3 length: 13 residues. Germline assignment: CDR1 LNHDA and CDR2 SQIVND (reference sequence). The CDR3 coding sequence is TGTGCCAGTAGTATGAGGGAGTACAATGAGCAGTTCTTC. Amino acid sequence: CASSMREYNEQFF.

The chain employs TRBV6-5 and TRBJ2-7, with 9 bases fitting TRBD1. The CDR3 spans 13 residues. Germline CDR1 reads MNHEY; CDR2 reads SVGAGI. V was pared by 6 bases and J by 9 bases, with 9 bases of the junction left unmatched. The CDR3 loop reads CASSRDRAGRQYF. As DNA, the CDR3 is TGTGCCAGCAGCCGGGACAGGGCGGGTCGGCAGTACTTC.